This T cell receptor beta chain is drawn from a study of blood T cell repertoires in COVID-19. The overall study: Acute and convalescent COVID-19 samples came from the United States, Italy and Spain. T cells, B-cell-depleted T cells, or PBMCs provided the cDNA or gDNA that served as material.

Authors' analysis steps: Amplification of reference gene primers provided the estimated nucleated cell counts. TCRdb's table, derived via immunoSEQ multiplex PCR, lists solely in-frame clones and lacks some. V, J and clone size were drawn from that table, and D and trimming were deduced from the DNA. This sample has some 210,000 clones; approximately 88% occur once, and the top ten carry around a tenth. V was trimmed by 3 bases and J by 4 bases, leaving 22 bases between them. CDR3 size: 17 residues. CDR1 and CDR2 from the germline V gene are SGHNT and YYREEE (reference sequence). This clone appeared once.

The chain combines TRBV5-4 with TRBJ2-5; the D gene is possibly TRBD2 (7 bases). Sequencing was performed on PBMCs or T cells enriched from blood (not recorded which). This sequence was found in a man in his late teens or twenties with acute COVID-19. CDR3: CASSSSGVGGRGETQYF. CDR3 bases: TGTGCCAGCAGCTCCTCAGGGGTCGGCGGGAGAGGAGAGACCCAGTACTTC. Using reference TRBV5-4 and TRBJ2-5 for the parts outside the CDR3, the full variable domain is ETGVTQSPTHLIKTRGQQVTLRCSSQSGHNTVSWYQQALGQGPQFIFQYYREEENGRGNFPPRFSGLQFPNYSSELNVNALELDDSALYLCASSSSGVGGRGETQYFGPGTRLLVL.